The 24 T cell receptor beta chains listed next were all sequenced from one sample in a study of blood T cell repertoires in COVID-19. Produced via immunoSEQ multiplex PCR; TCRdb's table is partial and in-frame only. The sample includes about 330,000 clones, about 82% seen only once; the top ten take around 1.5%. The specimen sequenced was peripheral blood. The receptors originated from a woman in her fifties or sixties with acute or convalescent COVID-19.

This chain links TRBV6-5 with TRBJ1-1; TRBD1 agrees at 7 bases. The CDR3 covers 15 residues. V was pared by 5 bases and J by 3 bases, with 9 bases of the junction left unmatched. Germline CDR1 and CDR2: MNHEY and SVGAGI. Written as DNA, the CDR3 is TGTGCCAGCAGTCTCACACAGGGGAGGTACACTGAAGCTTTCTTT. Protein sequence: CASSLTQGRYTEAFF.

This chain joins TRBV7-2 and TRBJ2-7; weak D call: TRBD2 (6 bases). V was trimmed by 2 bases and J by 3 bases, leaving 14 bases between them. CDR1 and CDR2 from the germline V gene are SGHTA and FQGNSA. The CDR3 is made up of 15 amino acids. Written as DNA, the CDR3 is TGTGCCAGCAGCTTAAGAGGCGGGATGATCTACGAGCAGTACTTC. Amino acid sequence: CASSLRGGMIYEQYF. The full variable domain, in which reference TRBV7-2 and TRBJ2-7 provide the parts outside the CDR3, is GAGVSQSPSNKVTEKGKDVELRCDPISGHTALYWYRQSLGQGLEFLIYFQGNSAPDKSGLPSDRFSAERTGGSVSTLTIQRTQQEDSAVYLCASSLRGGMIYEQYFGPGTRLTVT.

The chain joins TRBV5-1 to TRBJ1-1, with D possibly TRBD1 on 6 matching bases. Germline values: CDR1 SGHRS, CDR2 YFSETQ. This CDR3 region has 14 residues. V gave up 2 bases and J gave up 1 base, with 9 bases separating them. This CDR3 reads CASSFLGGNTEAFF. The CDR3 nucleotides read TGCGCCAGCAGCTTTTTAGGGGGGAACACTGAAGCTTTCTTT. The whole variable domain, remainder taken from reference TRBV5-1 and TRBJ1-1, is KAGVTQTPRYLIKTRGQQVTLSCSPISGHRSVSWYQQTPGQGLQFLFEYFSETQRNKGNFPGRFSGRQFSNSRSEMNVSTLELGDSALYLCASSFLGGNTEAFFGQGTRLTVV.

The rearrangement uses TRBV7-2 and TRBJ2-7; D gene ambiguous. CDR1 is SGHTA, CDR2 FQGNSA, per germline. The CDR3 is made up of 15 amino acids. The V end was cut by 3 bases, the J end by 0 bases, with 12 bases between. For the CDR3, the DNA is TGTGCCAGCAGCTTCCAGCGAACCAGCTCCTACGAGCAGTACTTC. Residues: CASSFQRTSSYEQYF.

This chain links TRBV7-3 with TRBJ2-2; no clear D gene. CDR3 size: 12 residues. V was cut by 5 bases and J by 5 bases, with 6 bases left in between. From germline, CDR1 is SGHTA and CDR2 FQGTGA. The CDR3 is CASSPQTGELFF. The CDR3 DNA sequence: TGTGCCAGCAGCCCCCAAACCGGGGAGCTGTTTTTT.

V and J are TRBV10-3 and TRBJ2-2; 8 bases align to TRBD1. V lost 6 bases to trimming and J lost 4 bases; unmatched junction nucleotides: 13. CDR1 ENHRY and CDR2 SYGVKD come from the germline V gene. The CDR3 has 17 amino acids. Written as DNA, the CDR3 is TGTGCCATCAGAGACCCCGACAGGGGCGAATTCACCGGGGAGCTGTTTTTT. The encoded protein is CAIRDPDRGEFTGELFF.

In nucleotides, the CDR3 is TGTGCAATGGGGCGGGACCTTTACAATGAGCAGTTCTTC. This gives the protein CAMGRDLYNEQFF. The gene calls are TRBV6-5 and TRBJ2-1, with D maybe TRBD2 (6 bases). The CDR3 sequence is 13 residues long. Per germline, CDR1 MNHEY and CDR2 SVGAGI.

This chain joins TRBV6-1 and TRBJ1-5, with D hard to call. Germline CDR1 MNHNS, CDR2 SASEGT. Trimming pared 2 bases from V and 0 bases from J, leaving 11 bases between. The CDR3 is made up of 16 amino acids. CDR3 region: CASSEIPRNSNQPQHF. The CDR3 DNA follows: TGTGCCAGCAGTGAAATCCCCAGGAATAGCAATCAGCCCCAGCATTTT.

The chain links TRBV28 to TRBJ2-1; D is undetermined. This CDR3 comprises 11 residues. Germline V lookup: CDR1 MDHEN, CDR2 SYDVKM. The ends were cut back, 7 bases at V and 11 bases at J, with 12 bases in the middle. This CDR3 is CASNRGVQQFF. The CDR3 DNA reads as TGTGCCAGCAATCGTGGAGTCCAGCAGTTCTTC.

This clone was counted once. V gene TRBV5-5 combines with J gene TRBJ1-1; D unresolved. Germline V gene data show CDR1 as SGHKS and CDR2 as YYEKEE (reference sequence). The CDR3 extends over 11 amino acids. The CDR3 DNA reads as TGTCACGGAGCGGGGAACACTGAAGCTTTCTTT. This translates into CHGAGNTEAFF. Variable domain in full (rest from reference TRBV5-5 and TRBJ1-1): DAGVTQSPTHLIKTRGQQVTLRCSPISGHKSVSWYQQVLGQGPQFIFQYYEKEERGRGNFPDRFSARQFPNYSSELNVNALLLGDSALYLCHGAGNTEAFFGQGTRLTVV.

The J gene is TRBJ1-5, the V gene TRBV28; D is unresolved. The CDR3 covers 16 residues. Germline assignment: CDR1 MDHEN and CDR2 SYDVKM. Trimming cost V 6 bases and J 1 base, with 16 bases left between them. The CDR3 loop reads CASSLGGTVSNQPQHF. The CDR3 coding sequence is TGTGCCAGCAGCCTCGGAGGTACAGTGAGCAATCAGCCCCAGCATTTT.

In this sample, this clone turned up once. The chain is built from TRBV6-2 or TRBV6-3 and TRBJ2-7; D is possibly TRBD2 (6 bases). Trimming removed 2 bases from V and 2 bases from J, with 10 bases in between. The CDR3 is 14 residues long. Germline CDR1 and CDR2: MNHEY and SVGEGT. CDR3 nucleotides: TGTGCCAGCAGTTACGGCGGGACCGCCTACGAGCAGTACTTC. Residues: CASSYGGTAYEQYF.

The chain uses TRBV5-1 and TRBJ2-5; the D gene is possibly TRBD2 (7 bases). The CDR3 spans 16 residues. V gave up 4 bases and J gave up 4 bases, with 20 bases separating them. The germline V gene has CDR1 SGHRS and CDR2 YFSETQ. The CDR3 protein is CASSQRPQGGGETQYF. DNA for the CDR3: TGCGCCAGCAGCCAACGACCCCAGGGAGGGGGAGAGACCCAGTACTTC. The variable domain in full, completed from reference TRBV5-1 and TRBJ2-5, reads KAGVTQTPRYLIKTRGQQVTLSCSPISGHRSVSWYQQTPGQGLQFLFEYFSETQRNKGNFPGRFSGRQFSNSRSEMNVSTLELGDSALYLCASSQRPQGGGETQYFGPGTRLLVL.

The rearrangement joins TRBV10-3 to TRBJ2-7; the D gene is possibly TRBD1 (6 bases). This CDR3 region has 14 residues. The ends were cut back, 3 bases at V and 3 bases at J, with 12 bases in the middle. The germline V gene has CDR1 ENHRY and CDR2 SYGVKD. The CDR3 protein is CAISDRGRRYEQYF. The CDR3 nucleotides read TGTGCCATCAGTGACAGGGGACGACGCTACGAGCAGTACTTC.

The chain is built from TRBV5-5 and TRBJ1-4; D call uncertain. Germline CDR1 reads SGHKS; CDR2 reads YYEKEE (reference sequence). This CDR3 is built from 14 residues. V gave up 0 bases and J gave up 1 base, with 4 bases separating them. The CDR3 spells CASSLGQTNEKLFF. DNA of the CDR3: TGTGCCAGCAGCTTGGGACAAACTAATGAAAAACTGTTTTTT. Drawing the rest from reference TRBV5-5 and TRBJ1-4, the complete variable domain is DAGVTQSPTHLIKTRGQQVTLRCSPISGHKSVSWYQQVLGQGPQFIFQYYEKEERGRGNFPDRFSARQFPNYSSELNVNALLLGDSALYLCASSLGQTNEKLFFGSGTQLSVL.

The chain combines TRBV28 with TRBJ2-5, with D tentatively TRBD2 (5 bases). Germline V CDR1 and CDR2: MDHEN, SYDVKM. The CDR3 spans 14 residues. V lost 5 bases and J 9 bases, leaving 19 bases between the germline ends. Here the CDR3 DNA reads TGTGCCAGCAGTCGGACGGGAACCATTAAGGCCCAGTACTTC. Translating it yields CASSRTGTIKAQYF.

The V gene is TRBV18, the J gene TRBJ1-3; TRBD1 is a possible D gene (6 bases). V lost 5 bases, J lost 0 bases, and 14 bases lay in between. The CDR3 runs 16 residues. CDR1 KGHSH and CDR2 LQKENI come from the germline V gene. The chain's CDR3 is CASSARTDSSGNTIYF. The CDR3 bases are TGTGCCAGCTCAGCCAGGACAGACAGCTCTGGAAACACCATATATTTT.

The V and J genes are TRBV13 and TRBJ2-6; 7 bases are shared with TRBD1. The V gene's germline CDR1 is PRHDT and CDR2 FYEKMQ (reference sequence). V shed 5 bases, J shed 8 bases, and the junction held 9 bases outside the gene matches. The CDR3 is 15 amino acids. The CDR3 region has the DNA TGTGCCAGCAGCAAGACAGGGCGATCGTCCAACGTCCTGACTTTC. This encodes CASSKTGRSSNVLTF.

As for this clone: Germline is not matched at one junction end, which may reflect a read error. The rearrangement joins TRBV2 to TRBJ2-2; 9 positions match TRBD1. The germline gives CDR1 SNHLY, CDR2 FYNNEI. The CDR3 runs 15 residues. In DNA form, the CDR3 reads TGTGCCGGCAGACAGGGGGGACGGAACACCGGGGAGCTGTTTTTT. Protein sequence: CAGRQGGRNTGELFF.

This chain links TRBV28 with TRBJ2-1; D unclear. The CDR3 is made up of 17 amino acids. Germline CDR1 and CDR2: MDHEN and SYDVKM. Between the trimmed V and J ends, which lost 3 bases and 4 bases, there was a span of 19 bases. CDR3 protein: CASSFGAVPVIYNEQFF. The CDR3 DNA reads as TGTGCCAGCAGTTTTGGTGCGGTACCCGTCATTTACAATGAGCAGTTCTTC.

This rearrangement joins TRBV6-5 to TRBJ1-5; D gene uncertain. Germline CDR1 is MNHEY and CDR2 is SVGAGI. The CDR3 has 11 residues. V was clipped by 8 bases and J by 5 bases, with 7 bases between them. In DNA, the CDR3 is TGTGCCAGCGGCAGTCATCAGCCCCAGCATTTT. It encodes CASGSHQPQHF.

The rearrangement joins TRBV5-1 to TRBJ1-2; 7 nucleotides match TRBD1. V shed 2 bases and J 3 bases; nucleotides not matched to a gene: 4. The CDR3 runs 14 residues. Germline V lookup: CDR1 SGHRS, CDR2 YFSETQ. In DNA form, the CDR3 reads TGCGCCAGCAGCTTCGACAGGGTCGACTATGGCTACACCTTC. Translated, it gives CASSFDRVDYGYTF.

This sequence joins TRBV7-3 and TRBJ1-3; 7 bases map to TRBD1. The CDR3 extends over 15 amino acids. The germline V gene encodes CDR1 SGHTA and CDR2 FQGTGA. V was pared by 5 bases and J by 2 bases, with 6 bases of the junction left unmatched. DNA of the CDR3: TGTGCCAGCAGCCCCTACAGGGGACCTGGAAACACCATATATTTT. It codes for CASSPYRGPGNTIYF.

CDR3 coding DNA: TGTGCCAGCAGTCCAGGGGGTATGAACACTGAAGCTTTCTTT. Encoded protein: CASSPGGMNTEAFF. The gene calls are TRBV28 and TRBJ1-1; TRBD1 matches at 7 bases. The CDR3 spans 14 residues. V lost 5 bases and J lost 0; bases outside the gene matches: 3. Germline CDR1 and CDR2: MDHEN and SYDVKM.